This TCR beta chain was recorded in a study of cytomegalovirus exposure and HLA in healthy donors (TCRdb year 2017). Regarding the study in general: In an earlier analysis of roughly 590 of the donors, roughly 300 Gb of sequence data and some 100 million unique TCR beta sequences from about 179 million T cells were reported. Roughly 300 gigabases of sequencing data and 70 million to 85 million unique TCR sequences were included in an early release covering around 600 HLA-typed donors. Of the roughly 430 genotyped donors, 81% fell in the genetic ancestry cluster associated with self-reported Caucasian donors. The study aimed to test whether cataloging public T cell receptors could reveal signatures of past pathogen exposure. Using immunosequencing, the study profiled T cell repertoires from 500 to 800 subjects and related those repertoires to cytomegalovirus serostatus. A separate validation cohort of 100 to 150 different subjects was used in addition to the roughly 670-subject first cohort. To predict cytomegalovirus infection status, the study brought together high-throughput TCR immunosequencing, statistical association of individual TCRs with disease status, and machine learning. In a later analysis, previously published TCR beta repertoires from more than 500 donors were re-analyzed and high-resolution HLA genotyping was added so that TCR occurrence patterns could be studied. In the later analysis, no new phenotypic data were used to find candidate immune exposures; instead, reliance was placed on TCR beta sequences and their occurrence across donors. An earlier analysis of some 500 of the donors used high-throughput TCR beta sequencing to judge whether each TCR beta V gene segment behaved as functional or pseudogenic. Donor age, sex, ethnicity and CMV serostatus were compiled together with the repertoire data. A later genetic analysis used genome-wide SNP genotypes for about 60% of the roughly 700 donors, treating that subset as a discovery cohort. Every repertoire in the discovery cohort had been generated on one and the same sequencing platform. Both class I and class II loci were covered by HLA typing, at four-digit resolution. The number of typed donors differed by locus: about 629-640 for A, B, C, DRB1 and DQB1; approximately 540 for DQA1; roughly 600 for DPA1; and 400 to 480 for DPB1. About five DR-DQ haplotypes were treated as single units for association and clustering because of strong linkage in the cohort. Among roughly 400 genotyped donors of the cohort, an average of around 250,000 unique TCR beta nucleotide sequences was sequenced per donor, of which approximately 19% were non-productive.

General findings and caveats noted by the study authors: The only immune exposure information available for the cohort was CMV serostatus. In a later analysis, most CMV-associated TCR beta chains were found to appear HLA-restricted, with HLA associations seemingly driven largely by CMV exposure. An earlier analysis of approximately 590 of the donors showed that most TCR beta V segments appeared in productive rearrangements either about 90% or about 30% of the time, which broadly matched IMGT annotations. Sequencing depth was assumed to be roughly uniform across donors in the presence/absence analyses, though that assumption may not hold. Three of the identified cytomegalovirus-associated TCR beta chains were confirmed in vitro to be specific for cytomegalovirus antigens. A further reported finding was that TCR beta sequences accurately predicted the HLA-A and HLA-B alleles for most subjects in the first cohort. In a later genetic analysis, fewer N-insertions in productive TCRs were reported among donors in an Asian-associated ancestry cluster than the roughly 700-donor mean. Specific HLA alleles were associated with some 15,000 TCR beta sequences at a false discovery rate of 0.05 in a later analysis. Because the 87-base-pair reads could not distinguish some IMGT-functional V segments, including TRBV6-2 and TRBV6-3, those segments were excluded. According to the authors, the approach could potentially be generalized to other disease states and immunological phenotypes. Seventeen rarely observed V segments, including chromosome 9 orphons, were excluded from the earlier analysis of some 590 of the donors because counts were too low. Cytomegalovirus status was reported to be diagnosed by the classifier with high specificity and sensitivity in both the original and validation cohorts. Assigning TCR associations to individual alleles was difficult when HLA alleles, especially DR and DQ, strongly co-occurred. According to a later analysis, TCR association rates differed among HLA loci, with DRB1 alleles showing the most associated TCRs and HLA-C alleles showing the fewest. In a later genetic analysis, a missense DCLRE1C variant was associated with V-gene and J-gene trimming of TCR beta chains, and the association was replicated in an independent cohort. The study listed approximately 150 TCR beta chains as associated with cytomegalovirus. In a later analysis, several top co-occurrence clusters were reported to appear linked to parvovirus B19, influenza, CMV and Epstein-Barr virus. In this cohort, only TCR beta chains were sequenced, and detectable features were limited by the absence of alpha or paired-chain data. In a later analysis, HLA-associated TCR beta chains showed more clonal expansion and lower generation probabilities than non-associated chains that were equally common. A group of highly shared sequence variants was considered likely to be a technical artifact of the sequencing pipeline. While some public TCRs were present in many individuals, most TCR sequences turned up only very rarely across donors. Because HLA typing was missing for some donors at each locus, association tests included only the typed subset. Linkage disequilibrium might explain the correlated functional status among segregating V segments, but an unknown experimental factor could not be ruled out.

As concerns this clone: Its target antigen remains unknown. There are no base qualities to consult, and no much larger clone falls within one base.

Library prep was done by the immunoSEQ multiplex PCR assay. A mixture of 60 forward primers for TCR Vbeta segments and 13 reverse primers for TCR Jbeta segments was used in the multiplex PCR. The CDR3 region of rearranged TCR beta genes was amplified from genomic DNA with a multiplex PCR assay. On the Illumina HiSeq System, the amplified TCR beta libraries were sequenced as 87-base-pair reads. From the authors' description of their analysis: Across the 500 to 750 repertoires, a later analysis counted some 80 million unique TCR beta chains, roughly 11 million of which were shared by at least two donors. Raw reads were error-corrected and collapsed into unique sequences with a nearest-neighbor algorithm that merged closely related sequences to remove PCR and sequencing errors. Alignment of CDR3 sequences to IMGT reference sequences was used to assign V, D and J gene segments. For a sequence to be retained, at least a six-nucleotide match to both a V gene segment and a J gene segment was required. Rearrangements were called productive when the CDR3 lacked stop codons and stayed in frame with V and J; all others were non-productive. CDR3 was defined by IMGT convention, running from the second conserved V-encoded cysteine to the conserved J-encoded phenylalanine. Sequences without an unambiguous match to a single V gene segment were excluded from the earlier analysis of almost 600 of the donors. In an earlier analysis of a few hundred of the donors, a V segment was called functional when productive rearrangements were above 56.7%, and segregating when the standard deviation between donors exceeded 5%. To diagnose cytomegalovirus status from the catalog of TCR beta chain sequences, a statistical classification framework was built. In a later analysis, V and J genes were assigned by comparing TCR nucleotide sequences against IMGT/GENE-DB human TR gene sequences. The TCRdist pipeline was used in a later analysis to assign CDR3 sequences and most-parsimonious VDJ recombination scenarios. A later analysis defined each TCR beta chain by its CDR3 amino acid sequence plus V-gene family, and excluded reads lacking a unique V-gene family. In a later analysis, 500 to 700 highly shared, low-generation-probability nucleotide sequences were removed to address suspected cross-contamination and a sequencing artifact. For each public chain, a later analysis derived a clonal expansion index from normalized ranks of inferred template counts within each repertoire. A later analysis computed generation probabilities with a VDJ recombination model fitted to out-of-frame rearrangements, and checked the results against IGoR. In a later analysis, TCR-TCR, TCR-HLA and TCR-CMV co-occurrence was scored with hypergeometric tests, and a repertoire-size bias correction was applied to TCR pairs. A later analysis estimated false discovery rates by permuting HLA or CMV assignments 20 times. In a later analysis, co-occurring TCRs were grouped using DBSCAN, and TCRdist sequence similarity was added for clustering within HLA-allele-positive subsets. Repertoires with fewer than 30,000 or more than 120,000 public chains, plus five repertoires with anomalous nucleotide sharing, were excluded from co-occurrence clustering. TCRdb holds this immuneACCESS table with in-frame rearrangements only. Some clones are missing; in checked studies, unresolved V genes explain under half, and the rest has no known cause. D and trimming were read from the DNA, whereas the V and J calls and clone size are those reported in that table. This sample holds over 150,000 clones; 87% were observed only once. The ten largest clones represent more than 0.7% of the sample.

Inclusive of the bounding cysteine and phenylalanine, the CDR3 is 14 residues long. Of all the DNA, just the CDR3 is kept, 42 bases in frame from base 1. Trimming removed 2 bases from V and 4 bases from J, leaving 11 bases between the germline ends. Sequences SGHAT (CDR1) and FQNNGV (CDR2) are obtained from the germline V gene. The cohort consisted of 650 to 850 healthy bone marrow donors. Cohort members were all nominally healthy when sampled, although unrecorded immune exposures were likely present. The donor tested CMV seronegative and was one of the 352 seronegative cohort members. A peripheral blood sample was collected from each donor, and TCR beta sequencing was performed on peripheral blood mononuclear cells. Genomic DNA extraction from the blood cell samples was performed with the Qiagen DNeasy Blood Extraction Kit.

The source material was PBMCs. This TCR was sampled from a woman in her twenties or thirties in good health and CMV-seronegative. The sequence is built from TRBV11-2 and TRBJ1-2; the D gene is perhaps TRBD1, on 5 matching bases. CDR3 protein: CASSLPGLLYGYTF. The nucleotide sequence reads TGTGCCAGCAGCTTACCGGGACTCCTCTATGGCTACACCTTC.